This TCR beta chain was captured by sequencing in a study of fetal regulatory T cell absence and autoimmunity. The method was immunoSEQ multiplex PCR; TCRdb's version includes in-frame clones alone and lacks a portion of them. The repertoire holds 46,000 or so clones, with around 85% as singletons. The germline V and J ends were trimmed by 7 bases and 1 base, with 7 bases remaining between them. Germline V CDR1 and CDR2: SNHLY, FYNNEI. CDR3 length: 12 residues. Findings and limits, study-wide: Antigen-driven pancreatic autoimmunity before birth in IPEX was inferred from oligoclonal enrichment.

Comment on this clone: Its antigen is currently unknown.

The chain joins TRBV2 to TRBJ1-1; D is possibly TRBD1 (5 bases). Material for sequencing was cord blood. The clonotype comes from a newborn boy with IPEX syndrome. DNA of the CDR3: TGTGCCAGCACGGACACGAACACTGAAGCTTTCTTT. This sequence encodes CASTDTNTEAFF.